The 26 T cell receptor beta chains given below trace back to one sample, sequenced in a study of T cell responses to AZD1222 COVID-19 vaccine. The repertoire was sequenced with immunoSEQ multiplex PCR; TCRdb's copy has only in-frame clones and lacks some. This table has roughly 100,000 clones, 88% appearing once. The source was peripheral blood, collected on day 0 of AZD1222 vaccination. The source is an adult in good health.

The chain couples TRBV4-1 to TRBJ1-6; D is perhaps TRBD1 (5 bases). CDR3 size: 15 residues. The V and J ends lost 0 bases and 3 bases respectively, with 6 bases between them. Germline loops: CDR1 MGHRA, CDR2 YSYEKL. The CDR3 sequence is CASSQDGGYNSPLHF. The DNA of the CDR3 is TGCGCCAGCAGCCAAGATGGGGGCTATAATTCACCCCTCCACTTT.

The chain carries TRBV11-3 and TRBJ1-1; 7 nucleotides line up with TRBD1. The V gene's germline CDR1 is SGHNT and CDR2 YENEEA. With 3 bases clipped from V and 6 bases from J, the junction kept 7 bases outside the gene matches. The CDR3 consists of 14 residues. The CDR3 spells CASSLGDREAEAFF. Here the CDR3 DNA reads TGTGCCAGCAGCTTGGGGGACAGAGAAGCTGAAGCTTTCTTT.

The V and J genes are TRBV14 and TRBJ2-7; tentatively, D is TRBD2 (5 bases). V gave up 1 base and J gave up 5 bases, with 9 bases separating them. Germline V CDR1 and CDR2: SGHDN, FVKESK. The CDR3 runs to 13 residues. The CDR3 loop reads CASSQVRGDEQYF. The CDR3 nucleotides are TGTGCCAGCAGCCAAGTACGGGGAGACGAGCAGTACTTC.

The chain joins TRBV7-6 to TRBJ2-3; 7 bases match TRBD1. The CDR3 length is 15 residues. V lost 5 bases to trimming and J lost 4 bases; unmatched junction nucleotides: 9. Per germline, CDR1 SGHVS and CDR2 FNYEAQ. The CDR3: CASSIKTGSPDTQYF. DNA for the CDR3: TGTGCCAGCAGCATAAAGACAGGGTCCCCAGATACGCAGTATTTT.

The chain has TRBV4-2 and TRBJ2-1, with 13 bases aligning to TRBD2. V shed 5 bases and J 8 bases; nucleotides not matched to a gene: 3. The CDR3 has 14 amino acids. CDR1 and CDR2 from the germline V gene are LGHNA and YNFKEQ. CDR3 loop: CASSGLAGVDEQFF. The DNA for the CDR3 is TGTGCCAGCAGCGGACTAGCGGGAGTCGATGAGCAGTTCTTC.

This chain links TRBV7-2 with TRBJ2-3; unclear D gene. The V end lost 1 base, the J end lost 6 bases, and 5 bases lay between the germline ends. Germline V lookup: CDR1 SGHTA, CDR2 FQGNSA. This CDR3 is 12 amino acids long. In nucleotides, the CDR3 is TGTGCCAGCAGCTTAGAACCTGATACGCAGTATTTT. This encodes CASSLEPDTQYF.

The rearrangement joins TRBV29-1 to TRBJ2-1; D unclear. Germline V lookup: CDR1 SQVTM, CDR2 ANQGSEA. V lost 3 bases, J lost 9 bases, and 3 bases lay in between. The CDR3 contains 9 residues. The DNA for the CDR3 is TGCAGCGTTGACAGTGAGCAGTTCTTC. This sequence encodes CSVDSEQFF.

The genes are TRBV27 and TRBJ2-7; 7 bases are a match to TRBD1. V dropped 5 bases and J dropped 6; count of bases not matched to a gene: 13. The length of the CDR3 is 15 residues. CDR1 and CDR2 (germline): MNHEY, SMNVEV (reference sequence). CDR3 residues: CASSGIGQARREQYF. CDR3 coding DNA: TGTGCCAGCAGTGGGATAGGACAGGCAAGACGCGAGCAGTACTTC.

The chain employs TRBV5-5 and TRBJ1-5; D is undetermined. V dropped 0 bases and J dropped 7 bases, with 14 bases sitting between them. This CDR3 is 15 amino acids long. Germline assignment: CDR1 SGHKS and CDR2 YYEKEE (reference sequence). CDR3 DNA: TGTGCCAGCAGCTTGGAAATCGCAGGAGGACAGCCCCAGCATTTT. It encodes CASSLEIAGGQPQHF.

V gene TRBV15 combines with J gene TRBJ1-5; D is unresolved. CDR1 LNHNV and CDR2 YYDKDF come from the germline V gene (reference sequence). CDR3 length: 16 residues. The germline V and J ends were trimmed by 1 base and 1 base, with 11 bases remaining between them. In DNA form, the CDR3 reads TGTGCCACCAGCAGAGGTCAGATGGGGAGCAATCAGCCCCAGCATTTT. This sequence encodes CATSRGQMGSNQPQHF.

The chain employs TRBV2 and TRBJ1-6; possible D gene TRBD1, 5 bases. The V gene's germline CDR1 is SNHLY and CDR2 FYNNEI. Trimming took off 9 bases at V and 7 bases at J, with 16 bases between the two ends. The CDR3 covers 14 residues. CDR3 in DNA: TGTGCCAGTCAGCAATGGGGACTAAATTCACCCCTCCACTTT. Protein product: CASQQWGLNSPLHF.

This clone was counted a few times. V gene TRBV2 combines with J gene TRBJ1-4, with D uncertain. This CDR3 has 15 amino acids. Germline loops: CDR1 SNHLY, CDR2 FYNNEI. Deletions cut 6 bases from V and 3 bases from J, with 14 bases between. The CDR3 sequence is CASRNIGVANEKLFF. The CDR3 DNA follows: TGTGCCAGCAGGAATATCGGGGTGGCTAATGAAAAACTGTTTTTT. Full variable domain (missing parts from reference TRBV2 and TRBJ1-4): EPEVTQTPSHQVTQMGQEVILRCVPISNHLYFYWYRQILGQKVEFLVSFYNNEISEKSEIFDDQFSVERPDGSNFTLKIRSTKLEDSAMYFCASRNIGVANEKLFFGSGTQLSVL.

V is TRBV7-6 and J is TRBJ1-6; the D is unclear. Germline-derived CDR1 and CDR2 are SGHVS and FNYEAQ. V was trimmed by 5 bases and J by 8 bases, leaving 13 bases between them. This CDR3 comprises 14 residues. CDR3 residues: CASSPRGSDSPLHF. In DNA, the CDR3 is TGTGCCAGCAGCCCCCGGGGTTCCGATTCACCCCTCCACTTT.

The rearrangement uses TRBV3-1 (or the pseudogene TRBV3-2) and TRBJ1-5; perhaps TRBD1 as D (5 bases). The CDR3 runs 14 residues. CDR1 and CDR2 (germline): LGHDT, YNNKEL (reference sequence). Trimming stripped 3 bases from V and 6 bases from J, with 12 bases between. The CDR3 reads CASSHSRDGQPQHF. For the CDR3, the DNA is TGTGCCAGCAGCCATTCCAGGGACGGTCAGCCCCAGCATTTT.

The V call is TRBV4-3, the J call TRBJ2-4; TRBD2 is a possible D gene (5 bases). This CDR3 spans 16 amino acids. V was clipped by 0 bases and J by 1 base, with 10 bases between them. The germline CDR1 and CDR2 sequences are LGHNA and YSLEER. The CDR3 spells CASSQEGVGAKNIQYF. The CDR3, as DNA: TGCGCCAGCAGCCAAGAGGGAGTGGGGGCCAAAAACATTCAGTACTTC.

The J gene is TRBJ1-3, the V gene TRBV7-2; D not certain. There are 14 residues in the CDR3. Trimming removed 5 bases from V and 0 bases from J, with 8 bases in between. Germline CDR1 and CDR2: SGHTA and FQGNSA. CDR3 sequence reads: CASSPWSSGNTIYF. The CDR3 bases are TGTGCCAGCAGCCCCTGGAGCTCTGGAAACACCATATATTTT.

The chain recombines TRBV9 with TRBJ2-2; unclear D gene. Germline V lookup: CDR1 SGDLS, CDR2 YYNGEE. The CDR3 runs to 15 residues. Trimming took off 4 bases at V and 3 bases at J, with 13 bases between the two ends. The CDR3 region has the DNA TGTGCCAGCAGCCCCAGTGGTGTAGACACCGGGGAGCTGTTTTTT. The encoded protein is CASSPSGVDTGELFF.

V is TRBV11-1 and J is TRBJ2-1, with 12 nucleotides matching TRBD2. In germline, CDR1 is SGHAT, CDR2 FQDESV (reference sequence). Trimming at V came to 0 bases and at J to 10 bases, leaving 7 bases not matched to a gene. CDR3 length: 16 amino acids. The CDR3 here is CASSLAGLAGGYEQFF. DNA of the CDR3: TGTGCCAGCAGCTTAGCGGGTCTAGCGGGAGGGTACGAGCAGTTCTTC.

This clone was picked up a small number of times. This chain connects TRBV28 to TRBJ1-1, with D tentatively TRBD1 (5 bases). V lost 4 bases to trimming and J lost 10 bases, with 10 bases between them. The CDR3 extends over 11 amino acids. Germline V gene lookup returns CDR1 MDHEN and CDR2 SYDVKM. The CDR3 DNA reads TGTGCCAGCAGTTCCCGAGGGGTAGCTTTCTTT. Amino acid sequence: CASSSRGVAFF.

The genes are TRBV19 and TRBJ1-4; D is unresolved. The CDR3 has 14 amino acids. Trimming removed 0 bases from V and 5 bases from J, with 7 bases in between. Germline V CDR1 and CDR2: LNHDA, SQIVND (reference sequence). As DNA, the CDR3 is TGTGCCAGTAGTATAGATGATGGGAATGAAAAACTGTTTTTT. Translation: CASSIDDGNEKLFF.

The CDR3 is CASSPSDGNYGYTF. CDR3 DNA sequence: TGTGCCAGCAGCCCCTCCGACGGTAACTATGGCTACACCTTC. This chain links TRBV7-3 with TRBJ1-2; D is unclear. V lost 5 bases to trimming and J lost 1 base, with 11 bases between them. Looked up from germline, CDR1 is SGHTA and CDR2 is FQGTGA. There are 14 residues in the CDR3.

The chain uses TRBV6-2 or TRBV6-3 and TRBJ1-5; no clear D gene. Germline CDR1 reads MNHEY; CDR2 reads SVGEGT. The V gene lost 3 bases and the J gene lost 6 bases, with 15 bases spanning the gap. The CDR3 loop spans 15 amino acids. CDR3 DNA: TGTGCCAGCAGTTATCTTCCGGGAGTCGGTCAGCCCCAGCATTTT. Translated, it gives CASSYLPGVGQPQHF.

V gene TRBV27 combines with J gene TRBJ1-2; D possibly corresponds to TRBD1 (5 bases). The CDR3 spans 13 residues. The germline CDR1 and CDR2 sequences are MNHEY and SMNVEV (reference sequence). The V end was cut by 6 bases, the J end by 8 bases, with 16 bases between. The CDR3 here is CASRPQDSGGYTF. The CDR3 DNA reads as TGTGCCAGCAGGCCACAGGACTCGGGGGGCTACACCTTC.

The chain is built from TRBV18 and TRBJ2-1; the D is unclear. Per germline, CDR1 KGHSH and CDR2 LQKENI. Between the trimmed V and J ends, which lost 3 bases and 0 bases, there was a span of 12 bases. The CDR3 has 16 residues. CDR3 bases: TGTGCCAGCTCACCCGCATCCCGTATCTCCTACAATGAGCAGTTCTTC. It encodes CASSPASRISYNEQFF.

The CDR3 nucleotides are TGTGCCAGCAGCGACTTCAGCAGGGACTATGGAGCTTTCTTT. It specifies CASSDFSRDYGAFF. The chain is built from TRBV13 and TRBJ1-1; a possible D gene is TRBD1 (5 bases). The CDR3 is made up of 14 amino acids. The V gene lost 5 bases and the J gene lost 10 bases, with 20 bases spanning the gap. The germline V gene encodes CDR1 PRHDT and CDR2 FYEKMQ (reference sequence).

The J gene is TRBJ1-1, the V gene TRBV5-1, with D maybe TRBD1 (6 bases). V was clipped by 4 bases and J by 3 bases, with 7 bases between them. The germline gives CDR1 SGHRS, CDR2 YFSETQ. The CDR3 length is 12 residues. CDR3 residues: CASSRGDTEAFF. DNA for the CDR3: TGCGCCAGCAGCAGGGGGGACACTGAAGCTTTCTTT.